The 18 T cell receptor beta chains presented below share a single source sample, sequenced in a study of blood T cell repertoires in COVID-19. Clones were sequenced by immunoSEQ multiplex PCR, and TCRdb holds only the in-frame ones, with some missing. The data contain 300,000 to 350,000 clones, roughly nine tenths of them seen just once; the ten biggest clones take up less than 4%. The sequencing input was PBMCs or T cells enriched from blood (not recorded which). The receptors shown here come from a woman between 25 and 40 years old who had been exposed to COVID-19.

The chain is built from TRBV18 and TRBJ2-7; D is undetermined. V was pared by 3 bases and J by 0 bases, with 9 bases between. The CDR3 runs 14 residues. CDR1 KGHSH and CDR2 LQKENI come from the germline V gene. The CDR3 coding sequence is TGTGCCAGCTCACCGGCGGATTACTCCTACGAGCAGTACTTC. This sequence encodes CASSPADYSYEQYF.

The chain has TRBV4-1 and TRBJ1-6, with D possibly TRBD1 on 6 matching bases. The CDR3 extends over 17 amino acids. Germline CDR1 and CDR2: MGHRA and YSYEKL. Trimming cost V 0 bases and J 6 bases, with 15 bases left between them. The chain's CDR3 is CASSQEYRQGSNSPLHF. Here the CDR3 DNA reads TGCGCCAGCAGCCAAGAATACCGGCAGGGGTCTAATTCACCCCTCCACTTT.

V and J are TRBV7-3 and TRBJ2-7; TRBD2 aligns across 7 bases. V shed 4 bases and J 6 bases; nucleotides not matched to a gene: 3. In germline, CDR1 is SGHTA, CDR2 FQGTGA. The CDR3 runs to 12 residues. The CDR3 loop reads CASSSPGGEQYF. The CDR3 DNA reads as TGTGCCAGCAGCTCCCCGGGGGGCGAGCAGTACTTC.

V is TRBV10-3 and J is TRBJ1-3; D remains unclear. V was trimmed by 7 bases and J by 0 bases, leaving 10 bases between them. This CDR3 comprises 14 residues. CDR1 is ENHRY, CDR2 SYGVKD, per germline. CDR3 residues: CAIKAVDSGNTIYF. In DNA form, the CDR3 reads TGTGCCATCAAGGCGGTGGACTCTGGAAACACCATATATTTT.

J is TRBJ1-1 and V is TRBV25-1, with D perhaps matching TRBD1 (6 bases). CDR1 and CDR2 from the germline V gene are MGHDK and SYGVNS. V was clipped by 3 bases and J by 5 bases, with 7 bases between them. The CDR3 consists of 12 residues. CDR3: CASSDGQTEAFF. The CDR3 bases are TGTGCCAGCAGTGACGGACAGACTGAAGCTTTCTTT.

The CDR3 region is CAIATGAGETQYF. CDR3 DNA: TGTGCCATCGCTACAGGGGCGGGAGAGACCCAGTACTTC. This chain uses TRBV10-3 with TRBJ2-5; TRBD1 matches 7 bases. Trimming cost V 8 bases and J 4 bases; bases outside gene matches: 7. The CDR3 loop spans 13 amino acids. Germline V gives CDR1 ENHRY, CDR2 SYGVKD.

The chain recombines TRBV6-2 or TRBV6-3 with TRBJ2-2, with D unclear. The V and J ends lost 3 bases and 6 bases respectively, with 17 bases between them. This CDR3 has 16 amino acids. CDR1 is MNHEY and CDR2 is SVGEGT in the germline V gene. Here the CDR3 reads CASSYLGLLESGELFF. CDR3 sequence (DNA): TGTGCCAGCAGTTATTTGGGTCTCTTGGAGTCCGGGGAGCTGTTTTTT.

This clone was picked up one time. The V gene is TRBV5-5, the J gene TRBJ1-5; 7 nucleotides align to TRBD1. V shed 5 bases, J shed 2 bases, and the junction held 10 bases outside the gene matches. The CDR3 sequence is 16 residues long. Germline V gene sequence: CDR1 SGHKS, CDR2 YYEKEE (reference sequence). Written as DNA, the CDR3 is TGTGCCAGCAGTCTACAGGGGCTTTGGGGCAATCAGCCCCAGCATTTT. Translation: CASSLQGLWGNQPQHF.

The chain uses TRBV2 and TRBJ1-1; the D gene is possibly TRBD1 (6 bases). The CDR3 has 17 residues. The germline gives CDR1 SNHLY, CDR2 FYNNEI. V lost 7 bases and J lost 0, with 21 bases in between. The CDR3: CASTVTQGALMNTEAFF. For the CDR3, the DNA is TGTGCCAGCACCGTGACACAGGGCGCCCTTATGAACACTGAAGCTTTCTTT.

This CDR3 is CASNRGFSNQPQHF. The CDR3 DNA reads as TGTGCCAGTAACAGGGGTTTTAGCAATCAGCCCCAGCATTTT. V gene TRBV19 combines with J gene TRBJ1-5; 7 bases line up with TRBD1. V shed 7 bases, J shed 0 bases, and the junction held 3 bases outside the gene matches. The length of the CDR3 is 14 residues. The germline gives CDR1 LNHDA, CDR2 SQIVND (reference sequence).

The rearrangement uses TRBV2 and TRBJ1-4, with TRBD1 matching over 8 bases. V lost 5 bases, J lost 0 bases, and 11 bases stayed unmatched. The CDR3 is made up of 18 amino acids. Germline CDR1 and CDR2: SNHLY and FYNNEI. CDR3 DNA: TGTGCCAGCAGTAAGGACAGGGCCCGAGCCTCAACTAATGAAAAACTGTTTTTT. Protein product: CASSKDRARASTNEKLFF.

The CDR3 DNA sequence: TGCGCCAGCAGCCCCGCTGTAGAGTCTTACTCCTACGAGCAGTACTTC. Translating gives CASSPAVESYSYEQYF. This chain joins TRBV4-3 and TRBJ2-7; D is uncertain. V was clipped by 4 bases and J by 0 bases, with 16 bases between them. The germline V gene has CDR1 LGHNA and CDR2 YSLEER. The CDR3 runs to 16 residues.

The chain employs TRBV4-2 and TRBJ2-6, with 7 bases aligning to TRBD1. Germline V gene data show CDR1 as LGHNA and CDR2 as YNFKEQ. The CDR3 runs 15 residues. With V trimmed by 4 bases and J by 2 bases, 2 bases remained unmatched. The chain's CDR3 is CASSPQGAGANVLTF. The CDR3 DNA is TGTGCCAGCAGCCCTCAGGGGGCTGGGGCCAACGTCCTGACTTTC.

The chain couples TRBV7-2 to TRBJ1-3; D ambiguous. The CDR3 loop spans 16 amino acids. Germline CDR1 reads SGHTA; CDR2 reads FQGNSA. Between the trimmed V and J ends, which lost 8 bases and 0 bases, there was a span of 17 bases. The CDR3 DNA follows: TGTGCCAGCGACCAGCAAGGACTGACCTCTGGAAACACCATATATTTT. Amino acid sequence: CASDQQGLTSGNTIYF.

The chain recombines TRBV2 with TRBJ1-3, with D uncertain. V lost 0 bases to trimming and J lost 4 bases, with 13 bases between them. This CDR3 comprises 16 residues. CDR1 and CDR2 from the germline V gene are SNHLY and FYNNEI. CDR3 residues: CASSEAAGTDGNTIYF. In nucleotides, the CDR3 is TGTGCCAGCAGTGAAGCCGCCGGAACAGACGGAAACACCATATATTTT.

This clone came up once. The chain recombines TRBV9 with TRBJ1-6, with a tentative D call TRBD1 (6 bases). Per the germline V gene, CDR1 is SGDLS and CDR2 is YYNGEE. V dropped 0 bases and J dropped 6 bases, with 10 bases sitting between them. The CDR3 is 15 residues long. This CDR3 is CASSVASGVNSPLHF. CDR3 in DNA: TGTGCCAGCAGCGTAGCTTCAGGGGTTAATTCACCCCTCCACTTT. The full variable domain, in which reference TRBV9 and TRBJ1-6 provide the parts outside the CDR3, is DSGVTQTPKHLITATGQRVTLRCSPRSGDLSVYWYQQSLDQGLQFLIQYYNGEERAKGNILERFSAQQFPDLHSELNLSSLELGDSALYFCASSVASGVNSPLHFGNGTRLTVT.

J is TRBJ1-1 and V is TRBV5-1; 8 bases are shared with TRBD1. Germline values: CDR1 SGHRS, CDR2 YFSETQ. With V trimmed by 6 bases and J by 1 base, 5 bases remained unmatched. CDR3 size: 14 residues. The CDR3: CASTIGQGNTEAFF. In DNA, the CDR3 is TGCGCCAGCACCATCGGACAGGGGAACACTGAAGCTTTCTTT.

The V gene is TRBV12-3 or TRBV12-4, the J gene TRBJ1-1; D remains ambiguous. The CDR3 covers 12 residues. Between the trimmed V and J ends, which lost 4 bases and 4 bases, there was a span of 7 bases. The CDR3 DNA reads as TGTGCCAGCAGTTCCTTTGTCACTGAAGCTTTCTTT. It encodes CASSSFVTEAFF.